A selection of T cell receptor beta chains follows, all from one sample in a study of identical twins. Using its own MiXCR run on the 5' RACE reads, TCRdb lists one record per CDR3 protein. The sample records 600,000 to 850,000 distinct CDR3 sequences, approximately 18% being singletons. This same sample was also part of a study on T cells expressing NK-cell markers.

Specimen: PBMCs. These receptors were taken from a woman in her late teens or twenties in good health. Each CDR3 is given with its conserved first and last residue. The D gene is left open where the match is weak. Only some rows state a clone size, as once, few, many or a class for expanded clones.

CDR3 protein: CASSLEPSGLSEQFF
CDR3 DNA: TGTGCCAGCAGCTTAGAACCTAGCGGCCTGAGTGAGCAGTTCTTC
J gene: TRBJ2-1
V gene: TRBV11-2
D gene: TRBD2
clone size: once

CDR3 protein: CASSSGTSGPTDMQYF
CDR3 DNA: TGTGCCAGCAGCTCCGGGACTAGCGGGCCCACAGATATGCAGTATTTT
J gene: TRBJ2-3
V gene: TRBV7-9
D gene: TRBD2
clone size: NA

CDR3 protein: CASSRNPIAGDLTDTQYF
CDR3 DNA: TGTGCCAGCAGCCGAAATCCAATAGCGGGAGACCTCACAGATACGCAGTATTTT
J gene: TRBJ2-3
V gene: TRBV11-2
D gene: TRBD2
clone size: NA

CDR3 protein: CASSLEIVSPEQYF
CDR3 DNA: TGTGCCAGCAGCTTAGAGATCGTTTCACCCGAGCAGTACTTC
J gene: TRBJ2-7
V gene: TRBV7-9
D gene: NA
clone size: few

CDR3 protein: CASSFGREGWQYF
CDR3 DNA: TGTGCCAGCAGTTTTGGACGGGAGGGGTGGCAGTACTTC
J gene: TRBJ2-7
V gene: TRBV27
D gene: TRBD2
clone size: many

CDR3 protein: CASSLRGGPNYGYTF
CDR3 DNA: TGTGCCAGCAGCTTAAGAGGGGGACCTAACTATGGCTACACCTTC
J gene: TRBJ1-2
V gene: TRBV7-2
D gene: NA
clone size: few

CDR3 protein: CSASGMNTEAFF
CDR3 DNA: TGCAGTGCTAGCGGGATGAACACTGAAGCTTTCTTT
J gene: TRBJ1-1
V gene: TRBV20-1
D gene: NA
clone size: NA

CDR3 protein: CASSVLGQETQYF
CDR3 DNA: TGTGCCAGCAGCGTATTGGGCCAAGAGACCCAGTACTTC
J gene: TRBJ2-5
V gene: TRBV7-2
D gene: NA
clone size: NA

CDR3 protein: CASSLVKVGTEAFF
CDR3 DNA: TGTGCCAGCAGCTTGGTCAAGGTTGGCACTGAAGCTTTCTTT
J gene: TRBJ1-1
V gene: TRBV5-6
D gene: NA
clone size: NA

CDR3 protein: CASSLDVGTSDRAGDTQYF
CDR3 DNA: TGCGCCAGCAGCTTGGACGTAGGGACTAGCGATAGGGCCGGAGATACGCAGTATTTT
J gene: TRBJ2-3
V gene: TRBV5-1
D gene: TRBD2
clone size: few

CDR3 protein: CASSLRQAGGTQYF
CDR3 DNA: TGTGCCAGCAGCCTACGACAGGCTGGAGGGACCCAGTACTTC
J gene: TRBJ2-5
V gene: TRBV5-5
D gene: NA
clone size: NA

CDR3 protein: CAWSRVDTQYF
CDR3 DNA: TGTGCCTGGAGCCGAGTGGATACGCAGTATTTT
J gene: TRBJ2-3
V gene: TRBV30
D gene: NA
clone size: NA

CDR3 protein: CASSLGKWLAKQETQYF
CDR3 DNA: TGCGCCAGCAGCTTGGGAAAGTGGCTAGCGAAGCAAGAGACCCAGTACTTC
J gene: TRBJ2-5
V gene: TRBV5-1
D gene: NA
clone size: NA

CDR3 protein: CASSTGGSEFF
CDR3 DNA: TGTGCCAGCAGCACTGGAGGGAGTGAGTTCTTC
J gene: TRBJ2-1
V gene: TRBV6-5
D gene: NA
clone size: many

CDR3 protein: CASSFPRGSGGTEAFF
CDR3 DNA: TGTGCCAGCAGCTTCCCCCGGGGGTCGGGGGGGACTGAAGCTTTCTTT
J gene: TRBJ1-1
V gene: TRBV7-9
D gene: NA
clone size: few

CDR3 protein: CASTKLREYEQYF
CDR3 DNA: TGTGCCAGCACCAAACTGCGGGAATACGAGCAGTACTTC
J gene: TRBJ2-7
V gene: TRBV2
D gene: NA
clone size: NA

CDR3 protein: CASSQGVTSYNEQFF
CDR3 DNA: TGTGCCAGCAGCCAGGGGGTAACCTCCTACAATGAGCAGTTCTTC
J gene: TRBJ2-1
V gene: TRBV14
D gene: NA
clone size: once

CDR3 protein: CASSRLAGGPNEQFF
CDR3 DNA: TGTGCCAGCAGTAGACTAGCGGGAGGGCCTAATGAGCAGTTCTTC
J gene: TRBJ2-1
V gene: TRBV12-3/TRBV12-4
D gene: TRBD2
clone size: many

CDR3 protein: CASSPGMGTEAFF
CDR3 DNA: TGTGCCAGCAGTCCGGGAATGGGCACTGAAGCTTTCTTT
J gene: TRBJ1-1
V gene: TRBV27
D gene: NA
clone size: few

CDR3 protein: CASSGTSNTGELFF
CDR3 DNA: TGTGCCTCGTCCGGGACAAGTAACACCGGGGAGCTGTTTTTT
J gene: TRBJ2-2
V gene: TRBV10-3
D gene: NA
clone size: NA